Detailed here is one T cell receptor beta chain. Its antigen is unidentified. TCRdb's copy holds only in-frame clones and misses some; the assay was immunoSEQ multiplex PCR. The sample records about 1,200 clones, less than 85% being singletons. This entry comes from a study of neoadjuvant nivolumab and ipilimumab in lung cancer. Study observations and caveats: Only a single major-pathologic-response sample was available for clonality analysis.

The CDR3 runs to 14 residues. Germline V gene sequence: CDR1 SEHNR, CDR2 FQNEAQ (reference sequence). V was clipped by 1 base and J by 5 bases, with 12 bases between them. The sequence derives from an adult with non-small cell lung cancer. The chain employs TRBV7-9 and TRBJ2-7, with D unclear. This specimen was adjacent normal lung tissue, taken after neoadjuvant nivolumab, alone or with ipilimumab, at or shortly before surgery. CDR3 loop: CASSLVGVFDEQYF. In DNA, the CDR3 is TGTGCCAGCAGCTTAGTGGGCGTTTTTGACGAGCAGTACTTC. Combining the CDR3 with reference TRBV7-9 and TRBJ2-7 gives the whole variable domain DTGVSQNPRHKITKRGQNVTFRCDPISEHNRLYWYRQTLGQGPEFLTYFQNEAQLEKSRLLSDRFSAERPKGSFSTLEIQRTEQGDSAMYLCASSLVGVFDEQYFGPGTRLTVT.